Sequencing of this TCR beta chain was carried out in a study of blood T cells in healthy people across ages. Study context: About one barcoded beta molecule per two T cells was the capture yield of template switching.

With 3 bases removed from V and 5 bases from J, the gap between germline ends came to 2 bases. The CDR3 totals 10 residues. Looked up from germline, CDR1 is SGDLS and CDR2 is YYNGEE. General study findings and limits: Unknown donor CMV status possibly confounded expanded clonotype changes.

Then a second PCR, running about 6 to 12 cycles, was carried out with a sample-barcoded 5' primer and a J-beta primer mix. TCRdb reprocessed the 5' RACE reads with MiXCR, giving one entry per CDR3 protein. There are roughly 800,000 distinct CDR3 sequences in the sample; around 36% occur only once, and 10% to 15% lies in the top ten. This clonotype was detected ten times or more. Its target is unknown. Sample donors were healthy Caucasian individuals that came from Russia, aged about 6 to 95. Extractions gave at least 5 micrograms of total RNA per sample. The chain combines TRBV9 with TRBJ1-2; D gene uncertain. This clonotype originated in a man younger than 30 in good health. Sample: blood. Written as DNA, the CDR3 is TGTGCCAGCAGCGGGTATGGCTACACCTTC. Residues: CASSGYGYTF.